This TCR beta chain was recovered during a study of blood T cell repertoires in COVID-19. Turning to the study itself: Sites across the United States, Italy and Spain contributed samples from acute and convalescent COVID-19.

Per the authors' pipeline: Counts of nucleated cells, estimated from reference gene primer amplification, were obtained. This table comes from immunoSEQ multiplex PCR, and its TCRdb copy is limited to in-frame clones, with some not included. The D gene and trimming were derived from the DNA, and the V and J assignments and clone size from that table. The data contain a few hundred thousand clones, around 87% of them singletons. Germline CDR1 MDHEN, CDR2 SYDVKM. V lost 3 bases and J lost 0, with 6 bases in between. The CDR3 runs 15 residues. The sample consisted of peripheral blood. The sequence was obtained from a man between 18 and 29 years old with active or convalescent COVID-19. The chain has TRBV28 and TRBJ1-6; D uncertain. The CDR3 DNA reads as TGTGCCAGCAGTTTGCCTAGCTCCTATAATTCACCCCTCCACTTT. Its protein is CASSLPSSYNSPLHF.